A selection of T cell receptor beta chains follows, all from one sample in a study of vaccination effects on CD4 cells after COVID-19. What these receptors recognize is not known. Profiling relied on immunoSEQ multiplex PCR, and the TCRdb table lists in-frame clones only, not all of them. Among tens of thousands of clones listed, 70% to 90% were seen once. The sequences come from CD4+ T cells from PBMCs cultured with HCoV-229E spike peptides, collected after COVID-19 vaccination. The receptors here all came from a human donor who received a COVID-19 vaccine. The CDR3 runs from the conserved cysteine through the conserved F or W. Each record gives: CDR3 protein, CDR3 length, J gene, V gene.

CDR3aa: CASDSTGVNEKLFF
len: 14
j_gene: TRBJ1-4
v_gene: TRBV2

CDR3aa: CATSDLIGGGRETQYF
len: 16
j_gene: TRBJ2-5
v_gene: TRBV24-1

CDR3aa: CASSFLPNNQPQHF
len: 14
j_gene: TRBJ1-5
v_gene: TRBV27

CDR3aa: CAISEGTPVSSYNSPLHF
len: 18
j_gene: TRBJ1-6
v_gene: TRBV10-3

CDR3aa: CASSLRGPTTGELFF
len: 15
j_gene: TRBJ2-2
v_gene: TRBV5-1

CDR3aa: CASSLWLTNTGELFF
len: 15
j_gene: TRBJ2-2
v_gene: TRBV5-1

CDR3aa: CASSPGSGTEAFF
len: 13
j_gene: TRBJ1-1
v_gene: TRBV18

CDR3aa: CASPTGTGEHQPQHF
len: 15
j_gene: TRBJ1-5
v_gene: TRBV6-4

CDR3aa: CASSHLAGGSTDTQYF
len: 16
j_gene: TRBJ2-3
v_gene: TRBV7-2

CDR3aa: CATWTTDTQYF
len: 11
j_gene: TRBJ2-3
v_gene: TRBV12-3/TRBV12-4

CDR3aa: CASSPTTGTNYGYTF
len: 15
j_gene: TRBJ1-2
v_gene: TRBV28

CDR3aa: CASSALTSDPATQYF
len: 15
j_gene: TRBJ2-5
v_gene: TRBV3-1/TRBV3-2

CDR3aa: CASSLVGRESNYGYTF
len: 16
j_gene: TRBJ1-2
v_gene: TRBV7-9

CDR3aa: CASSSIAGIRAGELFF
len: 16
j_gene: TRBJ2-2
v_gene: TRBV5-4

CDR3aa: CSARAGGAQHF
len: 11
j_gene: TRBJ1-5
v_gene: TRBV20-1

CDR3aa: CASSVYNEQFF
len: 11
j_gene: TRBJ2-1
v_gene: TRBV5-6

CDR3aa: CASSLSGTGATGELFF
len: 16
j_gene: TRBJ2-2
v_gene: TRBV18

CDR3aa: CASSYLSSGANVLTF
len: 15
j_gene: TRBJ2-6
v_gene: TRBV6-6

CDR3aa: CAWSREQGNGNTIYF
len: 15
j_gene: TRBJ1-3
v_gene: TRBV30

CDR3aa: CASSPYASNTEAFF
len: 14
j_gene: TRBJ1-1
v_gene: TRBV3-1/TRBV3-2

CDR3aa: CASSRSRNQPQHF
len: 13
j_gene: TRBJ1-5
v_gene: TRBV19

CDR3aa: CATSDSWESSYNEQFF
len: 16
j_gene: TRBJ2-1
v_gene: TRBV24-1

CDR3aa: CSVEVGPRGYTF
len: 12
j_gene: TRBJ1-2
v_gene: TRBV29-1

CDR3aa: CASTLGRQYGYTF
len: 13
j_gene: TRBJ1-2
v_gene: TRBV25-1

CDR3aa: CSVGGANEKLFF
len: 12
j_gene: TRBJ1-4
v_gene: TRBV29-1

CDR3aa: CASTIGPSNQPQHF
len: 14
j_gene: TRBJ1-5
v_gene: TRBV6-5

CDR3aa: CASSLRTSGPDEQFF
len: 15
j_gene: TRBJ2-1
v_gene: TRBV5-1

CDR3aa: CAIASGGPSPQYF
len: 13
j_gene: TRBJ2-3
v_gene: TRBV2

CDR3aa: CASSRRLGELFF
len: 12
j_gene: TRBJ2-2
v_gene: TRBV3-1/TRBV3-2

CDR3aa: CASRPGTGGDYGYTF
len: 15
j_gene: TRBJ1-2
v_gene: TRBV19

CDR3aa: CASSSSERMSTGANVLTF
len: 18
j_gene: TRBJ2-6
v_gene: TRBV18

CDR3aa: CASSQGGGRRLSGANVLTF
len: 19
j_gene: TRBJ2-6
v_gene: TRBV4-1

CDR3aa: CASSLGVYGYTF
len: 12
j_gene: TRBJ1-2
v_gene: TRBV12-3/TRBV12-4

CDR3aa: CASSRDRVADTQYF
len: 14
j_gene: TRBJ2-3
v_gene: TRBV5-5

CDR3aa: CASFAGTGRDTQYF
len: 14
j_gene: TRBJ2-3
v_gene: TRBV6-9

CDR3aa: CASRESRGPISYNEQFF
len: 17
j_gene: TRBJ2-1
v_gene: TRBV5-6

CDR3aa: CASSFSKGRGRETQYF
len: 16
j_gene: TRBJ2-5
v_gene: TRBV27

CDR3aa: CASSTGPRHTEAFF
len: 14
j_gene: TRBJ1-1
v_gene: TRBV19

CDR3aa: CASSLTAPQHF
len: 11
j_gene: TRBJ1-5
v_gene: TRBV5-5

CDR3aa: CASSFRLAGATDTQYF
len: 16
j_gene: TRBJ2-3
v_gene: TRBV5-5

CDR3aa: CASSYREGMSQPQHF
len: 15
j_gene: TRBJ1-5
v_gene: TRBV11-2

CDR3aa: CASSLGDNQPQHF
len: 13
j_gene: TRBJ1-5
v_gene: TRBV5-1

CDR3aa: CASSTTDGQPQHF
len: 13
j_gene: TRBJ1-5
v_gene: TRBV19

CDR3aa: CASSLAIAGELFF
len: 13
j_gene: TRBJ2-2
v_gene: TRBV5-1

CDR3aa: CASSLRDLAKNIQYF
len: 15
j_gene: TRBJ2-4
v_gene: TRBV7-2

CDR3aa: CASSVGSPNEQFF
len: 13
j_gene: TRBJ2-1
v_gene: TRBV9

CDR3aa: CAWSVRDRGREGTEAFF
len: 17
j_gene: TRBJ1-1
v_gene: TRBV30

CDR3aa: CASSPSGQTYTDTQYF
len: 16
j_gene: TRBJ2-3
v_gene: TRBV5-5

CDR3aa: CASSAPVAGPYTGELFF
len: 17
j_gene: TRBJ2-2
v_gene: TRBV9

CDR3aa: CASRRSGGFSYNEQFF
len: 16
j_gene: TRBJ2-1
v_gene: TRBV7-8

CDR3aa: CASSFRTRQETQYF
len: 14
j_gene: TRBJ2-5
v_gene: TRBV28